The 12 T cell receptor beta chains given below trace back to one sample, sequenced in a study of T cell responses to AZD1222 COVID-19 vaccine. Produced via immunoSEQ multiplex PCR; TCRdb's table is partial and in-frame only. Of about 130,000 clones listed, 70% to 90% are singletons. Source: peripheral blood, taken on day 0 of AZD1222 vaccination. All receptors derive from an adult in good health.

The sample holds a few counts of this clone. The rearrangement links TRBV4-1 to TRBJ2-5, with 13 bases fitting TRBD2. Germline CDR1 MGHRA, CDR2 YSYEKL. V shed 1 base and J 4 bases; nucleotides not matched to a gene: 0. The CDR3 runs 15 residues. The DNA of the CDR3 is TGCGCCAGCAGCCAAGGGACTAGCGGGGGAGAGACCCAGTACTTC. This gives the protein CASSQGTSGGETQYF.

This clone came up a few times. J is TRBJ1-2 and V is TRBV7-2; D perhaps matches TRBD1 (6 bases). From germline, CDR1 is SGHTA and CDR2 FQGNSA. Deletions cut 3 bases from V and 6 bases from J, with 11 bases between. This CDR3 is built from 13 residues. CDR3 residues: CASSFGQQDGYTF. In DNA, the CDR3 is TGTGCCAGCAGCTTCGGACAGCAGGATGGCTACACCTTC.

The chain recombines TRBV20-1 with TRBJ2-2; D is ambiguous. V lost 6 bases and J 1 base, leaving 3 bases between the germline ends. Germline V gene lookup returns CDR1 DFQATT and CDR2 SNEGSKA (reference sequence). This CDR3 region has 11 residues. The CDR3 loop reads CSAGNTGELFF. The CDR3 DNA reads as TGCAGTGCCGGGAACACCGGGGAGCTGTTTTTT.

The J gene is TRBJ2-1, the V gene TRBV7-3, with TRBD2 matching over 10 bases. This CDR3 has 15 residues. Per the germline V gene, CDR1 is SGHTA and CDR2 is FQGTGA. V was pared by 3 bases and J by 4 bases, with 3 bases of the junction left unmatched. CDR3 bases: TGTGCCAGCAGCTTGTTAGCGGGAGGTTACAATGAGCAGTTCTTC. It translates to CASSLLAGGYNEQFF.

The chain recombines TRBV6-6 with TRBJ1-3; no definite D call. The CDR3 extends over 16 amino acids. The V end was cut by 0 bases, the J end by 0 bases, with 9 bases between. Per germline, CDR1 MNHNY and CDR2 SVGAGI (reference sequence). The CDR3 DNA reads TGTGCCAGCAGTTACTCGAGGGCCGACTCTGGAAACACCATATATTTT. Its protein product is CASSYSRADSGNTIYF.

This chain uses TRBV5-1 with TRBJ1-2; tentative D call: TRBD1 (5 bases). V shed 4 bases and J shed 5 bases, with 15 bases lying between them. Germline CDR1 is SGHRS and CDR2 is YFSETQ. The CDR3 is 14 amino acids. CDR3 DNA: TGCGCCAGCAGCGAAGGGGCCTCAACGTATGGCTACACCTTC. Translated, it gives CASSEGASTYGYTF.

The genes are TRBV10-2 and TRBJ2-3; D uncertain. V shed 6 bases and J shed 0 bases, with 10 bases lying between them. Germline values: CDR1 WSHSY, CDR2 SAAADI. The CDR3 totals 14 residues. In DNA, the CDR3 is TGCGCCAGCAGGGGCTGGATAAGCACAGATACGCAGTATTTT. This sequence encodes CASRGWISTDTQYF.

J is TRBJ1-2 and V is TRBV6-4; 8 bases match TRBD1. The CDR3 contains 16 residues. The V gene's germline CDR1 is MRHNA and CDR2 SNTAGT. V gave up 5 bases and J gave up 5 bases; unmatched junction bases: 13. The CDR3: CASSSTGGDFGYGYTF. The DNA of the CDR3 is TGTGCCAGCAGTTCAACAGGGGGGGACTTCGGGTATGGCTACACCTTC.

This chain links TRBV2 with TRBJ2-7; D not resolved. The CDR3 runs 11 residues. Per the germline V gene, CDR1 is SNHLY and CDR2 is FYNNEI. V lost 5 bases and J 3 bases, leaving 5 bases between the germline ends. The CDR3 region has the DNA TGTGCCAGCAGTCTACTCTACGAGCAGTACTTC. Its protein is CASSLLYEQYF.

The chain uses TRBV28 and TRBJ2-5; D gene uncertain. There are 18 residues in the CDR3. V dropped 5 bases and J dropped 6 bases, with 28 bases sitting between them. Germline values: CDR1 MDHEN, CDR2 SYDVKM. The chain's CDR3 is CASSPAAHIGLDVQTQYF. The CDR3 nucleotides are TGTGCCAGCAGTCCCGCAGCCCATATAGGGCTCGACGTGCAGACCCAGTACTTC.

V usage is TRBV18 and J usage is TRBJ1-5, with unresolved D. CDR1 and CDR2 (germline): KGHSH, LQKENI. V was trimmed by 2 bases and J by 4 bases, leaving 6 bases between them. The CDR3 has 13 residues. The CDR3 sequence: CASSPGWNQPQHF. The CDR3 bases are TGTGCCAGCTCACCAGGGTGGAATCAGCCCCAGCATTTT.

This clone was seen only a few times. The chain joins TRBV19 to TRBJ1-1; no clear D gene. V gave up 5 bases and J gave up 0 bases, with 7 bases separating them. The CDR3 loop spans 13 amino acids. In germline, CDR1 is LNHDA, CDR2 SQIVND (reference sequence). The CDR3 DNA reads TGTGCCAGTAGTCCATTTATGAACACTGAAGCTTTCTTT. It translates to CASSPFMNTEAFF.